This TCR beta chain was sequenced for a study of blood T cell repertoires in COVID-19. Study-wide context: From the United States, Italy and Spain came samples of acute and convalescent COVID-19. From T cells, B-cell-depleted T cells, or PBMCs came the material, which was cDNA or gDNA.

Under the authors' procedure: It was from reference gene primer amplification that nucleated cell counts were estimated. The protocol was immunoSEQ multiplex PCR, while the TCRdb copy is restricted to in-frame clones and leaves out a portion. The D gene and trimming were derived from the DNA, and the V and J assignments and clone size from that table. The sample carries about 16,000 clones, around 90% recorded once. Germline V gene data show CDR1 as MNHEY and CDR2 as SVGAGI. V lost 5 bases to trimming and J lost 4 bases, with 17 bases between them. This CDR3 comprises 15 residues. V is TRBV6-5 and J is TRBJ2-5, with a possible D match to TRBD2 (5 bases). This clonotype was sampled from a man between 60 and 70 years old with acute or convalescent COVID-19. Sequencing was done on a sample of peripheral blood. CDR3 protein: CASSILATRRETQYF. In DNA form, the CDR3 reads TGTGCCAGCAGTATATTAGCGACCCGCAGAGAGACCCAGTACTTC.